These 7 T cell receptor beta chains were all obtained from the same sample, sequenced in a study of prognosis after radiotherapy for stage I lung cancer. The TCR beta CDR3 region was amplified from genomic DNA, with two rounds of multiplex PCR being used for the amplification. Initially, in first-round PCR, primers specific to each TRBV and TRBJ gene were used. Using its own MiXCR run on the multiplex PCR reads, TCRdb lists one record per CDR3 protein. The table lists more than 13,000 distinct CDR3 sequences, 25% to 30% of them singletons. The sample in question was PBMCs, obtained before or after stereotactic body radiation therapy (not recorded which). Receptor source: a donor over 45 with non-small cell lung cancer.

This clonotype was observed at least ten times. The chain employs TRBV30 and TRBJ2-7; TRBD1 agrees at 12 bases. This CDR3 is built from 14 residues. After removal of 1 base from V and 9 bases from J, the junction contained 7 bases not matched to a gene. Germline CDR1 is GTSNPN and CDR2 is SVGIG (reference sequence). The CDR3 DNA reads TGTGCCTGGAGTGCCCCCGGGACAGGGGGCGGGCAGTACTTC. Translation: CAWSAPGTGGGQYF.

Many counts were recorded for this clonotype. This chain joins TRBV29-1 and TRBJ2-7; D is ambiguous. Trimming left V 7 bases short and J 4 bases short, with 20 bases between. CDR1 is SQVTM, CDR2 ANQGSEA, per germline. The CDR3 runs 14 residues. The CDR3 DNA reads TGCAGCGCCATAACTATGGACGTTGGATACGAGCAGTACTTC. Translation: CSAITMDVGYEQYF.

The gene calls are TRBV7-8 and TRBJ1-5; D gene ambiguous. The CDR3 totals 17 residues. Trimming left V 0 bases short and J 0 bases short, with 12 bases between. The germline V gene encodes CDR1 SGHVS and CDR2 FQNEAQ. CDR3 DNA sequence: TGTGCCAGCAGCTTAGCACCCCAGGTGCTTAGCAATCAGCCCCAGCATTTT. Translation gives CASSLAPQVLSNQPQHF.

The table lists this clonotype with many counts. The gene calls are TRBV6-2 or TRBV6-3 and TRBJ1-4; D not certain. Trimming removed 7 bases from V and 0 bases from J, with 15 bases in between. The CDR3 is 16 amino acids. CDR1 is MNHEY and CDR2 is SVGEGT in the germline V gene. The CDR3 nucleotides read TGTGCCAGCAAAAGAGAGTCAGGTCCAACTAATGAAAAACTGTTTTTT. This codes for CASKRESGPTNEKLFF.

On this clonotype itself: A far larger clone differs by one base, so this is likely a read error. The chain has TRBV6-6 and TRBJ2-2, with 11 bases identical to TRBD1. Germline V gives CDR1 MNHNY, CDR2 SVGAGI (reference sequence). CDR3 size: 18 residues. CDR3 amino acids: CANSFRTGGAKVAGELFF. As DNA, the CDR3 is TGTGCCAACAGTTTCCGGACAGGGGGCGCGAAAGTGGCCGGGGAGCTGTTTTTT.

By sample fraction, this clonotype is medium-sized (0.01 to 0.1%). In DNA form, the CDR3 reads TGTGCCAGCAGTCAGCTCTCGGGGCTGGGAAGGGGGGTCTACGAGCAGTACTTC. Encoded protein: CASSQLSGLGRGVYEQYF. V gene TRBV28 combines with J gene TRBJ2-7, with D perhaps TRBD1 or TRBD2 (6 bases each). CDR1 is MDHEN and CDR2 is SYDVKM in the germline V gene. The CDR3 spans 18 residues. Trimming removed 5 bases from V and 3 bases from J, with 26 bases in between.

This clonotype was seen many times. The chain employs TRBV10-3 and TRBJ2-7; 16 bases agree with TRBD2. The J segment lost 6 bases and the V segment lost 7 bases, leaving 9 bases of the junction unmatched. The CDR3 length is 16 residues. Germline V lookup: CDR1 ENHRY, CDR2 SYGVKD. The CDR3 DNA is TGTGCCATCAAAGGGACTAGCGGGAGGGCTGGGGGCGAGCAGTACTTC. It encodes CAIKGTSGRAGGEQYF.